Shown below are 8 T cell receptor beta chains from a single sample sequenced in a study of blood T cell repertoires in COVID-19. TCRdb's table, derived via immunoSEQ multiplex PCR, lists solely in-frame clones and lacks some. The data hold about 190,000 clones, with 90% observed a single time. Sequencing was carried out using peripheral blood. Receptors were obtained from a man in his forties or fifties with acute or convalescent COVID-19.

The CDR3 region is CAISELDKTSATQYF. The CDR3 bases are TGTGCCATCAGTGAATTAGACAAGACTAGTGCTACGCAGTATTTT. The chain employs TRBV10-3 and TRBJ2-3; perhaps TRBD2 as D (6 bases). V lost 3 bases to trimming and J lost 8 bases, with 18 bases between them. This CDR3 is 15 amino acids long. Per the germline V gene, CDR1 is ENHRY and CDR2 is SYGVKD.

V gene TRBV25-1 combines with J gene TRBJ1-2; no firm D call. The germline V and J ends were trimmed by 1 base and 2 bases, with 8 bases remaining between them. CDR3 size: 14 residues. Germline CDR1 reads MGHDK; CDR2 reads SYGVNS. The CDR3 bases are TGTGCCAGCAGTGAATCTTCCAGGAACTATGGCTACACCTTC. Its protein product is CASSESSRNYGYTF.

This clone was picked up one time. CDR3: CASSYKTGRENIQYF. In nucleotides, the CDR3 is TGTGCCAGCAGTTACAAGACAGGGAGAGAAAACATTCAGTACTTC. J is TRBJ2-4 and V is TRBV6-7, with 7 bases that match TRBD1. TRBV6-7 is classed as an ORF, of uncertain function. After removal of 2 bases from V and 5 bases from J, the junction contained 6 bases not matched to a gene. The CDR3 has 15 residues.

The V call is TRBV6-6, the J call TRBJ2-3; 13 bases match TRBD2. Germline values: CDR1 MNHNY, CDR2 SVGAGI (reference sequence). This CDR3 has 16 amino acids. Trimming at V came to 5 bases and at J to 6 bases, leaving 8 bases not matched to a gene. In DNA, the CDR3 is TGTGCCAGCAGTACTGGGACTAGCGGGACCCCTGATACGCAGTATTTT. Its protein is CASSTGTSGTPDTQYF.

The V gene is TRBV6-5, the J gene TRBJ2-4; maybe TRBD1 (5 bases). The CDR3 runs 16 residues. Trimming took off 0 bases at V and 0 bases at J, with 9 bases between the two ends. In germline, CDR1 is MNHEY, CDR2 SVGAGI. The CDR3 region has the DNA TGTGCCAGCAGTTACTCCCTTCAGGGAGCCAAAAACATTCAGTACTTC. Translating gives CASSYSLQGAKNIQYF.

The chain recombines TRBV9 with TRBJ2-1, with 8 bases aligning to TRBD2. Germline-derived CDR1 and CDR2 are SGDLS and YYNGEE. V was clipped by 3 bases and J by 5 bases; unmatched bases: 7. This CDR3 is 15 amino acids long. CDR3 nucleotides: TGTGCCAGCAGCGCACACGGGGGGGTTAACAATGAGCAGTTCTTC. Protein sequence: CASSAHGGVNNEQFF.

The V call is TRBV24-1, the J call TRBJ2-5; TRBD1 aligns across 10 bases. The V gene end was trimmed by 4 bases and the J gene end by 5 bases; junction bases not matched to a gene: 12. The CDR3 runs 17 residues. CDR1 and CDR2 (germline): KGHDR, SFDVKD. CDR3: CATSDRHDRGLGETQYF. The CDR3 bases are TGTGCCACCAGTGACCGACATGACAGGGGGCTGGGGGAGACCCAGTACTTC.

The chain uses TRBV5-1 and TRBJ2-7; 10 bases are a match to TRBD2. Germline V CDR1 and CDR2: SGHRS, YFSETQ. There are 15 residues in the CDR3. V trimming: 0 bases; J trimming: 3 bases; junction bases outside the gene matches: 3. CDR3 bases: TGCGCCAGCAGCTTGGGGACTAGCGGACTCTACGAGCAGTACTTC. Translated: CASSLGTSGLYEQYF.